The 26 T cell receptor beta chains reported below all come from one sample, sequenced in a study of cytomegalovirus exposure and HLA in healthy donors. Sequenced by immunoSEQ multiplex PCR; TCRdb stores in-frame clones only, minus some. The sample has about 69,000 clones, approximately 94% seen once. The sequenced sample consisted of PBMCs. Source of these receptors: a young woman in good health and CMV-seronegative.

The chain combines TRBV7-8 with TRBJ1-5; weak D call: TRBD1 (5 bases). CDR1 is SGHVS and CDR2 is FQNEAQ in the germline V gene. Trimming pared 3 bases from V and 3 bases from J, leaving 12 bases between. The CDR3 spans 15 residues. Here the CDR3 DNA reads TGTGCCAGCAGCTTGGCTGACAGTACCAATCAGCCCCAGCATTTT. It yields the protein CASSLADSTNQPQHF.

This sequence joins TRBV11-3 and TRBJ2-2; the D is unclear. Trimming removed 1 base from V and 6 bases from J, with 3 bases in between. The V gene's germline CDR1 is SGHNT and CDR2 YENEEA. The CDR3 sequence is 12 residues long. The CDR3 loop reads CASSLAAGELFF. In nucleotides, the CDR3 is TGTGCCAGCAGCTTAGCGGCCGGGGAGCTGTTTTTT.

The chain uses TRBV13 and TRBJ2-2; the match to TRBD2 covers 14 bases. The length of the CDR3 is 21 residues. The J segment lost 0 bases and the V segment lost 6 bases, leaving 15 bases of the junction unmatched. CDR1 is PRHDT, CDR2 FYEKMQ, per germline (reference sequence). The CDR3 region is CASRTYGQGTSGGTNTGELFF. As DNA, the CDR3 is TGTGCCAGCAGAACGTATGGACAGGGGACTAGCGGGGGCACGAACACCGGGGAGCTGTTTTTT.

The chain couples TRBV9 to TRBJ1-2, with D hard to call. This CDR3 has 15 amino acids. CDR1 is SGDLS, CDR2 YYNGEE, per germline. The germline V and J ends were trimmed by 0 bases and 4 bases, with 13 bases remaining between them. DNA of the CDR3: TGTGCCAGCAGCGTAGGCGGGGAAGTACTCTATGGCTACACCTTC. Translated, it gives CASSVGGEVLYGYTF.

The chain is built from TRBV5-6 and TRBJ2-1; 15 positions agree with TRBD2. The CDR3 totals 15 residues. In germline, CDR1 is SGHDT, CDR2 YYEEEE. The ends lost 4 bases at V and 8 bases at J; junction bases unmatched: 4. CDR3 sequence: CASSPGLAGGHEQFF. DNA for the CDR3: TGTGCCAGCAGCCCAGGACTAGCGGGGGGGCATGAGCAGTTCTTC.

This chain joins TRBV18 and TRBJ2-7, with TRBD2 matching over 8 bases. The CDR3 is made up of 12 amino acids. Looked up from germline, CDR1 is KGHSH and CDR2 is LQKENI. Unmatched junction bases numbered 3, after V lost 4 bases and J lost 7 bases. CDR3 in amino acids: CASSREREEQYF. The DNA for the CDR3 is TGTGCCAGCTCACGGGAGCGGGAGGAGCAGTACTTC.

This chain joins TRBV18 and TRBJ2-7; a weak D match, TRBD1 (5 bases). Trimming took 3 bases from V and 3 from J, leaving 12 bases between them. The CDR3 has 14 amino acids. Germline V gives CDR1 KGHSH, CDR2 LQKENI. The CDR3 DNA reads TGTGCCAGCTCACCCAGTGGACATAACTACGAGCAGTACTTC. Translating it yields CASSPSGHNYEQYF.

This rearrangement joins TRBV6-6 to TRBJ1-2; unclear D gene. The CDR3 loop spans 15 amino acids. The V end lost 0 bases, the J end lost 10 bases, and 18 bases lay between the germline ends. Germline values: CDR1 MNHNY, CDR2 SVGAGI (reference sequence). CDR3: CASSYSTGTLLAYTF. The CDR3 region has the DNA TGTGCCAGCAGTTACTCGACGGGTACTCTCTTGGCCTACACCTTC.

The rearrangement uses TRBV7-2 and TRBJ2-2, with 7 positions matching TRBD1. CDR1 is SGHTA and CDR2 is FQGNSA in the germline V gene. V dropped 4 bases and J dropped 6; count of bases not matched to a gene: 5. This CDR3 has 14 amino acids. DNA of the CDR3: TGTGCCAGCAGCTCAGTCCAGGGGGCCGGGGAGCTGTTTTTT. Translation: CASSSVQGAGELFF.

The chain has TRBV25-1 and TRBJ2-1; no firm D call. The CDR3 extends over 14 amino acids. Trimming removed 5 bases at V and 9 bases at J, with 17 bases between. CDR1 and CDR2 from the germline V gene are MGHDK and SYGVNS. CDR3: CASSPWARGPEQFF. CDR3 DNA: TGTGCCAGCAGTCCTTGGGCCCGTGGTCCTGAGCAGTTCTTC.

The J gene is TRBJ1-6, the V gene TRBV4-3; no firm D call. Trimming left V 0 bases short and J 6 bases short, with 12 bases between. Germline V gives CDR1 LGHNA, CDR2 YSLEER. The CDR3 has 16 residues. This CDR3 reads CASSQDPGIGNSPLHF. CDR3 in DNA: TGCGCCAGCAGCCAAGATCCGGGGATTGGTAATTCACCCCTCCACTTT.

The rearrangement links TRBV4-2 to TRBJ2-7, with D perhaps matching TRBD2 (7 bases). Trimming cost V 0 bases and J 3 bases, with 12 bases left between them. The germline CDR1 and CDR2 sequences are LGHNA and YNFKEQ. The CDR3 runs 15 residues. Here the CDR3 DNA reads TGTGCCAGCAGCCAAGAATTGCGGGGGCTCTACGAGCAGTACTTC. It yields the protein CASSQELRGLYEQYF.

This clone came up once. V is TRBV9 and J is TRBJ1-3; 12 bases map to TRBD1. The CDR3 spans 18 residues. Germline values: CDR1 SGDLS, CDR2 YYNGEE. J was trimmed by 4 bases and V by 0 bases; bases with no gene match: 8. The CDR3 loop is CASSVGPHGTGGGNTIYF. CDR3 DNA sequence: TGTGCCAGCAGCGTAGGGCCCCATGGGACAGGGGGCGGAAACACCATATATTTT.

V gene TRBV11-3 combines with J gene TRBJ2-1; 7 bases are shared with TRBD2. Germline V gives CDR1 SGHNT, CDR2 YENEEA. With V trimmed by 7 bases and J by 2 bases, 8 bases remained unmatched. The CDR3 totals 15 residues. Here the CDR3 DNA reads TGTGCCAGCAAACCAGGCGGGAGTCCCTACAATGAGCAGTTCTTC. It codes for CASKPGGSPYNEQFF. Filled out from reference TRBV11-3 and TRBJ2-1, the complete variable domain reads EAGVVQSPRYKIIEKKQPVAFWCNPISGHNTLYWYLQNLGQGPELLIRYENEEAVDDSQLPKDRFSAERLKGVDSTLKIQPAELGDSAVYLCASKPGGSPYNEQFFGPGTRLTVL.

The chain uses TRBV4-1 and TRBJ2-7; no reliable D call. This CDR3 is 13 amino acids long. Trimming shortened V by 3 bases and J by 3 bases, and 9 bases separated the two germline ends. The V gene's germline CDR1 is MGHRA and CDR2 YSYEKL. The CDR3 coding sequence is TGCGCCAGCAGCCAGACCTCGGGCTACGAGCAGTACTTC. Protein product: CASSQTSGYEQYF.

The chain couples TRBV5-4 to TRBJ2-7, with TRBD2 matching 10 bases. Per germline, CDR1 SGHNT and CDR2 YYREEE (reference sequence). CDR3 length equals 14 residues. V lost 4 bases and J lost 7; bases outside the gene matches: 8. The CDR3 sequence: CASSRASGRGEQYF. CDR3 in DNA: TGTGCCAGCAGCAGGGCTAGCGGGAGAGGTGAGCAGTACTTC.

This clone was detected only once. CDR3: CATGQGDTEAFF. DNA of the CDR3: TGTGCCACCGGCCAAGGGGACACTGAAGCTTTCTTT. The chain is built from TRBV7-3 and TRBJ1-1; tentatively, D is TRBD1 (5 bases). Trimming stripped 10 bases from V and 3 bases from J, with 12 bases between. There are 12 residues in the CDR3. CDR1 and CDR2 from the germline V gene are SGHTA and FQGTGA.

J is TRBJ1-2 and V is TRBV28, with 11 bases aligning to TRBD1. The junction had 8 bases not matched to a gene; V was cut back by 5 bases and J by 0 bases. Germline V lookup: CDR1 MDHEN, CDR2 SYDVKM. The CDR3 loop spans 17 amino acids. DNA of the CDR3: TGTGCCAGCAGTGTCCGGACAGGGGGCTTCCCTAACTATGGCTACACCTTC. It encodes CASSVRTGGFPNYGYTF.

This rearrangement joins TRBV6-1 to TRBJ1-5; 7 positions agree with TRBD1. The germline V gene encodes CDR1 MNHNS and CDR2 SASEGT. The CDR3 loop spans 16 amino acids. Trimming took 2 bases from V and 0 from J; bases not matched to a gene: 4. Written as DNA, the CDR3 is TGTGCCAGCAGTGAATTCACAGGGGTTAGCAATCAGCCCCAGCATTTT. Translation: CASSEFTGVSNQPQHF.

This clone was picked up one time. This sequence joins TRBV6-4 and TRBJ2-3; 12 nucleotides align to TRBD2. The CDR3 loop spans 17 amino acids. V was clipped by 0 bases and J by 3 bases; unmatched bases: 4. Germline loops: CDR1 MRHNA, CDR2 SNTAGT. DNA for the CDR3: TGTGCCAGCAGTGACTCGACTAGCGGGAGTGGGACAGATACGCAGTATTTT. Translated, it gives CASSDSTSGSGTDTQYF.

This CDR3 is CASSDGRQGNTGELFF. As DNA, the CDR3 is TGCGCCAGCAGTGACGGTAGACAGGGCAACACCGGGGAGCTGTTTTTT. This rearrangement joins TRBV10-1 to TRBJ2-2, with 7 nucleotides matching TRBD1. Unmatched junction bases numbered 6, after V lost 3 bases and J lost 2 bases. In germline, CDR1 is WNHNN, CDR2 SYGVQD (reference sequence). CDR3 length equals 16 residues.

The chain carries TRBV28 and TRBJ1-5; the D is unclear. Germline lookup yields CDR1 MDHEN and CDR2 SYDVKM. The CDR3 is 14 residues long. Trimming cost V 7 bases and J 9 bases, with 19 bases left between them. The CDR3: CASTLDLLRWPQHF. In nucleotides, the CDR3 is TGTGCCAGCACTCTGGACTTACTCCGCTGGCCCCAGCATTTT.

This clone was observed a handful of times. CDR3 loop: CASSHPAGRGRIPEAFF. The CDR3 DNA follows: TGCGCCAGCAGCCACCCCGCGGGTAGGGGGCGGATCCCTGAAGCTTTCTTT. This rearrangement joins TRBV4-1 to TRBJ1-1; 7 nucleotides agree with TRBD1. Germline CDR1 is MGHRA and CDR2 is YSYEKL. V trimming: 3 bases; J trimming: 6 bases; junction bases outside the gene matches: 16. This CDR3 region has 17 residues.

The CDR3 DNA reads TGTGCCAGCAGTAACGACAGGGGCCAGAACGAGCAGTACTTC. Residues: CASSNDRGQNEQYF. The genes are TRBV6-4 and TRBJ2-7; 8 bases agree with TRBD1. Germline trimming cut 5 bases from V and 5 bases from J; bases unmatched to any gene: 8. This CDR3 has 14 amino acids. Germline V gives CDR1 MRHNA, CDR2 SNTAGT.

J is TRBJ2-3 and V is TRBV7-3; no firm D call. Between the trimmed V and J ends, which lost 1 base and 0 bases, there was a span of 8 bases. Germline V lookup: CDR1 SGHTA, CDR2 FQGTGA. The CDR3 loop spans 15 amino acids. In DNA form, the CDR3 reads TGTGCCAGCAGCTTAATCGGTTCTAGCACAGATACGCAGTATTTT. This encodes CASSLIGSSTDTQYF.

The count of this clone is one. The chain joins TRBV27 to TRBJ1-2; D uncertain. Trimming left V 10 bases short and J 2 bases short, with 14 bases between. Germline V gene sequence: CDR1 MNHEY, CDR2 SMNVEV (reference sequence). The CDR3 is made up of 13 amino acids. As DNA, the CDR3 is TGTGCCACCCTCGGCGGCACCAACTATGGCTACACCTTC. Its translation is CATLGGTNYGYTF.